Listed below are T cell receptor beta chains from one sample, sequenced in a study of beta chain features in type 1 diabetes. Repertoires were generated with immunoSEQ multiplex PCR, while TCRdb's copy carries only in-frame clones and drops some. The sample holds a few hundred thousand clones, around 10% seen once. Sequencing was performed on central memory CD4+ T cells from blood. The receptors originated from a man under 40 with type 1 diabetes. The CDR3 runs from the conserved cysteine through the conserved F or W. Fields, in order: J gene, V gene, D gene, clone size, CDR3 DNA, CDR3 protein. The D gene is left open where the match is weak. Size values are once, few and many counts, or a class for expanded clones, and some rows have none.

TRBJ2-1,TRBV7-2,NA,many,TGTGCCAGCAGCTTCCGCCCAATAGGAAATGAGCAGTTCTTC,CASSFRPIGNEQFF
TRBJ2-7,TRBV5-1,TRBD2,many,TGCGCCAGCAGCTGGGGGGGTAGCGGCTACGAGCAGTACTTC,CASSWGGSGYEQYF
TRBJ2-3,TRBV7-2,NA,few,TGTGCCAGCAGCTCCTACCAGACCACAGATACGCAGTATTTT,CASSSYQTTDTQYF
TRBJ2-7,TRBV6-5,NA,NA,TGTGCCAGCAGTTACTCCCGACTCTCCTACGAGCAGTACTTC,CASSYSRLSYEQYF
TRBJ2-7,TRBV25-1,NA,NA,TGTGCCAGCAGTGGTGCACGTCACTACGAGCAGTACTTC,CASSGARHYEQYF
TRBJ1-1,TRBV5-4,TRBD1,few,TGTGCCAGCAGCACGAGGATTGGGACAGAGAAGACAGAAGCTTTCTTT,CASSTRIGTEKTEAFF
TRBJ2-7,TRBV5-1,TRBD2,NA,TGCGCCAGCAGCTTGGCCAGTGGGAGGGTACCCGAGCAGTACTTC,CASSLASGRVPEQYF
TRBJ2-3,TRBV11-2,NA,many,TGTGCCAGCAGCTTACGAACAGATACGCAGTATTTT,CASSLRTDTQYF
TRBJ2-7,TRBV28,TRBD1,few,TGTGCCAGCAGTTCCCCGACAGGGGCAGGCGAGCAGTACTTC,CASSSPTGAGEQYF
TRBJ2-6,TRBV28,NA,NA,TGTGCCAGCAGCCCGGCGGAATCCGGGGCCAACGTCCTGACTTTC,CASSPAESGANVLTF
TRBJ1-2,TRBV11-2,TRBD1,NA,TGTGCCAGCAGCCCGGACAGGGTATACACCTTC,CASSPDRVYTF
TRBJ2-2,TRBV18,NA,few,TGTGCCAGCTCACCACAGAACATCCGAGGCACCGGGGAGCTGTTTTTT,CASSPQNIRGTGELFF
TRBJ2-6,TRBV28,NA,few,TGTGCCAGCAGACACCAGGGGGCCAACGTCCTGACTTTC,CASRHQGANVLTF
TRBJ2-1,TRBV27,TRBD2,few,TGTGCCAGCAGGGATCTAGCGGGAGTTATAGGTGAGCAGTTCTTC,CASRDLAGVIGEQFF
TRBJ1-1,TRBV11-2,NA,few,TGTGCCAGCAGCTTTGATTCAGGACTTGAAGCTTTCTTT,CASSFDSGLEAFF
TRBJ1-2,TRBV18,NA,many,TGTGCCAGCTCACCAGAGGCCGGGTATGGCTACACCTTC,CASSPEAGYGYTF
TRBJ1-1,TRBV4-1,NA,NA,TGCGCCAGCAGCCAAGATCACCGGGGGACTGAAGCTTTCTTT,CASSQDHRGTEAFF
TRBJ1-2,TRBV19,NA,few,TGTGCCAGTAGTAGGGACACGGGCTATGGCTACACCTTC,CASSRDTGYGYTF
TRBJ1-5,TRBV18,TRBD1,few,TGTGCCAGCTCACTGGGACAGGGGGCGAATCAGCCCCAGCATTTT,CASSLGQGANQPQHF
TRBJ1-2,TRBV6-1,NA,few,TGTGCCAGCACCACGGGGGAGGTCTTTGGCTACACCTTC,CASTTGEVFGYTF
TRBJ1-1,TRBV6-5,NA,NA,TGTGCCAGCATCGGTGGTTACACTGAAGCTTTCTTT,CASIGGYTEAFF
TRBJ2-3,TRBV19,NA,NA,TGTGCCAGTATGAGGGACTCATGGGCAGATACGCAGTATTTT,CASMRDSWADTQYF
TRBJ2-5,TRBV2,TRBD1,NA,TGTGCCGGACAAAGGGGGCGGGAAGAGACCCAGTACTTC,CAGQRGREETQYF
TRBJ2-3,TRBV7-8,NA,NA,TGTGCCAGCAGCTTAATCGGGGGCGAAACGCAGTATTTT,CASSLIGGETQYF
TRBJ2-1,TRBV6-5,NA,NA,TGTGCCATCAGTGGTACAGGACGTAATGAGCAGTTCTTC,CAISGTGRNEQFF
TRBJ1-1,TRBV7-2,TRBD1,medium-sized,TGTGCCAGCAGCCCGGACAGGGCGAACACTGAAGCTTTCTTT,CASSPDRANTEAFF
TRBJ2-4,TRBV28,TRBD1,NA,TGTGCCAGCAGTCCGGGACAGGAAAACATTCAGTACTTC,CASSPGQENIQYF